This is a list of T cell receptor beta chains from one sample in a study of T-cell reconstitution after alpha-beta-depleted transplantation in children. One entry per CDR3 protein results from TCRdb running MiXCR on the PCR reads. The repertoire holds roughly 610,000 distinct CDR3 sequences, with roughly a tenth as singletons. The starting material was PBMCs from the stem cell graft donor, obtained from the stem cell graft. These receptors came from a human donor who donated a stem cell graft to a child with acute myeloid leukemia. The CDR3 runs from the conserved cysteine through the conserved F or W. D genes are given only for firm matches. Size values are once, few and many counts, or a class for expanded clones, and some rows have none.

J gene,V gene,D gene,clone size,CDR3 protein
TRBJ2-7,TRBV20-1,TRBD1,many,CSRQGVNEQYF
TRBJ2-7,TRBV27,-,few,CASSLKGQTYEQYF
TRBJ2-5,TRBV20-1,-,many,CSARGPGGQETQYF
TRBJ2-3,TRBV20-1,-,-,CSARDRGGTWTDTQYF
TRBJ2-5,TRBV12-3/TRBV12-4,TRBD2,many,CASSPRGGLPQETQYF
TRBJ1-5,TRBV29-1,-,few,CSVGLSNQPQHF
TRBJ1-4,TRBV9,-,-,CASSVGPATNEKLFF
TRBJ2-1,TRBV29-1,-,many,CSVLGRAFEGYNEQFF
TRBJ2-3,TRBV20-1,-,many,CSAPGLAEVTDTQYF
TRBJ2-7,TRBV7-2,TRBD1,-,CASSSWGGQGSYEQYF
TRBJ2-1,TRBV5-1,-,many,CASSLMRGPFNEQFF
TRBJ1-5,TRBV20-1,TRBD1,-,CSAAAGGQPQHF
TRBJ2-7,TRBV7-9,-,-,CASSLRSGVSYEQYF
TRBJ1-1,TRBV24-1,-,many,CATSRGTEAFF
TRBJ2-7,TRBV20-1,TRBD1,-,CCARDQPTRTGVYEQYF
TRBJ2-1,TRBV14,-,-,CASSQEQFDEQFF
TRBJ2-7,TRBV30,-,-,CAWSVGPYEQYF
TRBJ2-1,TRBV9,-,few,CASSPTHMTYNEQFF
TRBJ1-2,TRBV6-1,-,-,CASSERTYGYTF
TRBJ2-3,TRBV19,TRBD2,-,CASSTYLRREVSDTQYF
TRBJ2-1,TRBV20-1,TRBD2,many,CSAPSLAGGSYNEQFF
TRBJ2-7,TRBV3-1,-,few,CASSQGSYYEQYF
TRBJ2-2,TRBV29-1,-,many,CSVVPNTGELFF
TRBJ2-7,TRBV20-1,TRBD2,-,CSATGGLGEQYF
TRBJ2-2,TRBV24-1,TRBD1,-,CATSDLPGQANGELFF
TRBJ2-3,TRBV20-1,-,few,CSARDWQGTFTDTQYF
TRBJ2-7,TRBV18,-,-,CASSPLSIYEQYF
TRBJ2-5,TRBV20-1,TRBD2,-,CSATTAGVGPKETQYF
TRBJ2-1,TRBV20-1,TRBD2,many,CSAPLAGNPNNEQFF
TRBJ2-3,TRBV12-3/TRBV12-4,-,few,CASSLPEADTQYF
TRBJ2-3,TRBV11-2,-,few,CASSRTQTSTDTQYF
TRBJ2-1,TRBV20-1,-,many,CSARDWGSSPVNEQFF
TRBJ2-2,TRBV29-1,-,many,CSVVGDTGELFF
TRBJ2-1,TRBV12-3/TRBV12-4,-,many,CASSPGLSSYNEQFF
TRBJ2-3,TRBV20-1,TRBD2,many,CSAFRAGGADTQYF
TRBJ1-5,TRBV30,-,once,CAWSRRKGGHQPQHF
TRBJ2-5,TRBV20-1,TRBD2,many,CSALLAVLAAQYF
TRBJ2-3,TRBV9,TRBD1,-,CASRGTGEASDTQYF
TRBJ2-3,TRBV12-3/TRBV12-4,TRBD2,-,CASSSSGRSPDTQYF
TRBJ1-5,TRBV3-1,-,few,CASSPQGWQPQHF
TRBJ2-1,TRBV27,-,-,CASNLGSEQFF
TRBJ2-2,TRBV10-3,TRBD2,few,CAIRGLADTGELFF
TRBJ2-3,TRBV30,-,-,CAWRVGDTQYF
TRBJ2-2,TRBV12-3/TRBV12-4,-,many,CASSLIIGGKNTGELFF
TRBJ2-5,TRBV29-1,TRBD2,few,CSVGGKASGTLQETQYF
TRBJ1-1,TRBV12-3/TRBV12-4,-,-,CASSLGEIPTKAFF
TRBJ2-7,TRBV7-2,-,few,CASSLGRGISYEQYF
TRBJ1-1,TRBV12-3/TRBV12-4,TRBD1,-,CASSLILGQAHTEAFF
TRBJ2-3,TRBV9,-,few,CASSVGAPQPPTDTQYF